The 3 T cell receptor beta chains presented below share a single source sample, sequenced in a study of T cells in localized non-small cell lung cancer (dated by TCRdb to 2020 to 2022). Library preparation employed the immunoSEQ multiplex PCR assay. TCRdb obtained this table from immuneACCESS and retained in-frame rearrangements with V and J assigned. These tables miss some clones; where compared with another copy, unresolved V genes account for less than half of the shortfall, and the remainder is unexplained. The sample table shows about 22,000 clones, and around nine tenths are seen once. Under 25% of the sample goes to the ten largest clones. Sequencing used PBMCs, obtained before any cancer treatment. Receptor source: a man aged 40-75 years with stage II squamous cell lung carcinoma.

The chain joins TRBV6-6 to TRBJ2-3, with 14 positions matching TRBD2. Trimming removed 5 bases from V and 7 bases from J; junction bases left unmatched: 8. The CDR3 totals 16 residues. Germline-derived CDR1 and CDR2 are MNHNY and SVGAGI (reference sequence). The CDR3: CASSPSGTSGGYTQYF. In DNA form, the CDR3 reads TGTGCCAGCAGTCCCTCGGGGACTAGCGGGGGATATACGCAGTATTTT.

This clone was seen a handful of times. Written as DNA, the CDR3 is TGCAGCGTTGTTTGGGGGATTTCCACTGAAGCTTTCTTT. Translation gives CSVVWGISTEAFF. The gene calls are TRBV29-1 and TRBJ1-1; D perhaps matches TRBD1 (5 bases). The V end was cut by 4 bases, the J end by 4 bases, with 13 bases between. This CDR3 is 13 amino acids long. The V gene's germline CDR1 is SQVTM and CDR2 ANQGSEA. Combining the CDR3 with reference TRBV29-1 and TRBJ1-1 gives the whole variable domain SAVISQKPSRDICQRGTSLTIQCQVDSQVTMMFWYRQQPGQSLTLIATANQGSEATYESGFVIDKFPISRPNLTFSTLTVSNMSPEDSSIYLCSVVWGISTEAFFGQGTRLTVV.

The V and J genes are TRBV19 and TRBJ2-1, with unresolved D. Trimming took 4 bases from V and 5 from J, leaving 6 bases between them. Germline loops: CDR1 LNHDA, CDR2 SQIVND (reference sequence). The CDR3 runs 12 residues. The DNA for the CDR3 is TGTGCCAGTAGTAGACCTAACAATGAGCAGTTCTTC. Protein: CASSRPNNEQFF. Full variable domain (rest looked up from reference TRBV19 and TRBJ2-1): DGGITQSPKYLFRKEGQNVTLSCEQNLNHDAMYWYRQDPGQGLRLIYYSQIVNDFQKGDIAEGYSVSREKKESFPLTVTSAQKNPTAFYLCASSRPNNEQFFGPGTRLTVL.